The 8 T cell receptor beta chains in this list originate from one sample, sequenced in a study of T cell repertoires in cytomegalovirus infection (dated 2019 in TCRdb). Antigen specificity for these receptors is unknown. The treatment or condition label, as the study defines it: in vitro stimulation with specific CMV peptide epitopes to enrich CMV-specific T cells. TCRdb records Illumina HiSeq 1500 as the sequencer. TCRdb applied fastp at Q25 and MiXCR to the public reads, then kept only in-frame beta chains. All rows with the same CDR3 protein become a single entry with the most common DNA and genes. Across this sample there are about 770,000 distinct CDR3 sequences, with 25% to 30% seen only once. The leading ten clones occupy 13% of the sample. Here the sequenced sample was cultured CD8+ T cells from PBMCs, taken from culture after CMV antigen stimulation. The source is a human donor in good health (CMV status not recorded). Some clones in this sample may be carry-over from other donors' samples.

The rearrangement links TRBV6-5 to TRBJ1-2; perhaps TRBD1 as D (6 bases). V lost 8 bases and J 6 bases, leaving 16 bases between the germline ends. The CDR3 covers 13 residues. Germline values: CDR1 MNHEY, CDR2 SVGAGI. The CDR3 loop is CASSIHREDGYTF. CDR3 in DNA: TGTGCCAGCTCCATCCACAGGGAGGATGGCTACACCTTC.

In its sample, this clonotype was seen a few times. J is TRBJ1-1 and V is TRBV10-1; 7 nucleotides agree with TRBD1. The CDR3 is 13 amino acids. The V gene's germline CDR1 is WNHNN and CDR2 SYGVQD (reference sequence). V lost 10 bases and J lost 2; bases outside the gene matches: 7. CDR3 sequence reads: CATTLGGNTEAFF. The CDR3 DNA reads as TGCGCCACAACTTTAGGGGGCAACACTGAAGCTTTCTTT.

The chain has TRBV20-1 and TRBJ2-7; 7 positions agree with TRBD1. The V gene's germline CDR1 is DFQATT and CDR2 SNEGSKA (reference sequence). The CDR3 runs 13 residues. Trimming cost V 6 bases and J 0 bases; bases outside gene matches: 5. CDR3 bases: TGCAGTGCGGACGACAGGGACTCCTACGAGCAGTACTTC. Its translation: CSADDRDSYEQYF.

This clonotype appeared a few times. V is TRBV7-9 and J is TRBJ2-2; D may match TRBD1 or TRBD2 (5 bases each). Trimming took off 7 bases at V and 5 bases at J, with 14 bases between the two ends. The CDR3 has 14 amino acids. The germline V gene encodes CDR1 SEHNR and CDR2 FQNEAQ (reference sequence). The chain's CDR3 is CASTLRGVTGELFF. CDR3 bases: TGTGCCAGCACCTTGAGGGGCGTTACCGGGGAGCTGTTTTTT.

The genes are TRBV29-1 and TRBJ1-2; possible D gene TRBD1, 6 bases. This CDR3 is 13 amino acids long. Trimming left V 0 bases short and J 5 bases short, with 10 bases between. The germline V gene encodes CDR1 SQVTM and CDR2 ANQGSEA. CDR3 in DNA: TGCAGCGTTGAAGATCCCGGACAGTATGGCTACACCTTC. The encoded protein is CSVEDPGQYGYTF.

In its sample, this clonotype was seen a few times. The J gene is TRBJ2-2, the V gene TRBV6-1; D unclear. Germline V gives CDR1 MNHNS, CDR2 SASEGT. Deletions cut 4 bases from V and 3 bases from J, with 6 bases between. The CDR3 is 13 residues long. The CDR3 DNA is TGTGCCAGCAGTGTTCAGGACACCGGGGAGCTGTTTTTT. Its protein product is CASSVQDTGELFF.

This clonotype occurred once. The gene calls are TRBV27 and TRBJ1-1, with 7 bases aligning to TRBD1. J was trimmed by 4 bases and V by 6 bases; bases with no gene match: 8. The CDR3 sequence is 14 residues long. CDR1 and CDR2 from the germline V gene are MNHEY and SMNVEV (reference sequence). The CDR3 sequence is CASRRAGGSTEAFF. The CDR3 DNA is TGTGCCAGCAGACGTGCAGGGGGGAGCACTGAAGCTTTCTTT.

This clonotype occurred a few times. V gene TRBV6-6 combines with J gene TRBJ2-3; the match to TRBD2 covers 10 bases. Germline CDR1 and CDR2: MNHNY and SVGAGI (reference sequence). The CDR3 totals 17 residues. Trimming cost V 4 bases and J 0 bases; bases outside gene matches: 7. The CDR3 protein is CASSWDLAGGSTDTQYF. In DNA, the CDR3 is TGTGCCAGCAGTTGGGATTTAGCGGGGGGAAGCACAGATACGCAGTATTTT.